This TCR beta chain was sequenced for a study of cytomegalovirus exposure and HLA in healthy donors. Study observations and caveats: Some public TCRs appeared in many individuals, while most sequences were rare. DRB1 showed the most TCR associations and HLA-C the fewest in a later analysis, as rates varied by HLA locus. Researchers counted 150 to 200 TCR beta chains as cytomegalovirus-associated.

Germline values: CDR1 SEHNR, CDR2 FQNEAQ (reference sequence). Unmatched junction bases numbered 6, after V lost 4 bases and J lost 3 bases. The CDR3 runs 16 residues. The PCR was carried out with 60 Vbeta primers and 13 Jbeta primers. The repertoire was sequenced with immunoSEQ multiplex PCR; TCRdb's copy has only in-frame clones and lacks some. Here the sample spans 280,000 or so clones, roughly 89% being singletons. Healthy bone marrow donors made up the cohort. Regarding this clone: Its specificity is not known.

The source is a woman under 30 in good health and CMV-seronegative. Specimen: PBMCs. J is TRBJ2-2 and V is TRBV7-9, with TRBD2 matching 9 bases. CDR3 sequence (DNA): TGTGCCAGCAGCTCTCGACTAGCGGAGGACACCGGGGAGCTGTTTTTT. As protein: CASSSRLAEDTGELFF. Full variable domain (outside the CDR3, taken from reference TRBV7-9 and TRBJ2-2): DTGVSQNPRHKITKRGQNVTFRCDPISEHNRLYWYRQTLGQGPEFLTYFQNEAQLEKSRLLSDRFSAERPKGSFSTLEIQRTEQGDSAMYLCASSSRLAEDTGELFFGEGSRLTVL.